The rows below give T cell receptor beta chains drawn from one sample of a study of CD8 T cells in Susac syndrome. TCRdb re-called the immunoSEQ multiplex PCR reads through MiXCR, storing one row per CDR3 protein. This repertoire shows about 430,000 distinct CDR3 sequences, roughly 85% found once; its top ten account for under 0.15%. Sequenced input: CD8+ T cells from PBMCs. The receptors here all came from a human donor with multiple sclerosis. Both conserved end residues are part of each CDR3.

>TRBV5-1
CASSLGGLFLHTEAFF
>TRBV7-8
CASSWGGGYTF
>TRBV20-1
CSARASSSYNEQFF
>TRBV27
CATKTGTDVLEQYF
>TRBV6-5
CASGNQGIHEQYF
>TRBV11-1
CASSSRGFYEQYF
>TRBV12-3/TRBV12-4
CASSRGDSSSTDTQYF
>TRBV7-9
CASSPLRGLAGVWQETQYF
>TRBV12-3/TRBV12-4
CASTPGQNYGYTF
>TRBV12-3/TRBV12-4
CASSSDHSRYGYAF
>TRBV6-1
CASREAGVTGGEQYF
>TRBV3-1
CASSQDRGWTDTEAFF
>TRBV7-9
CASSRTGGLYNEQFF
>TRBV4-1
CASSPWINGDALYEQYF
>TRBV28
CASSATGAKEAFF
>TRBV30
CAWGGGGGSYEQYF
>TRBV29-1
CSAGWGSSYNEQFF
>TRBV4-2
CASSLGTGDNEKLFF
>TRBV20-1
CSARGVMNTEAFF
>TRBV11-2
CASSRSLGLAGGNPYNEQFF
>TRBV11-3
CASSLTSPGNEQFF
>TRBV5-1
CASSLFLGSENIQYF
>TRBV7-9
CASSLTGQGKRYEQYF
>TRBV6-1
CASSGRLRYNEQFF
>TRBV27
CASRVAGGSHEQYF
>TRBV28
CASSFIAGELFF
>TRBV4-1
CASSREGGGTEAFF
>TRBV2
CATWTGTYEQYF
>TRBV11-2
CASSYRTLTVTYEQYF
>TRBV2
CASRSGQGATYEQYF
>TRBV10-1
CASSRGFGTGASVNTEAFF
>TRBV3-1
CASSQEDGPGNEQFF
>TRBV6-5
CASSSWGTEAFF
>TRBV29-1
CSVSRSTDTQYF
>TRBV9
CASSASTSGYEQYF
>TRBV6-2/TRBV6-3
CASRPGTSAFAETQYF
>TRBV19
CASSLGGPVNEQFF
>TRBV4-1
CASSSTWDETQYF
>TRBV28
CASSSAPTSDSQYEQYF
>TRBV9
CASSVYDGTIVTPYLGEQFF
>TRBV7-9
CASSGSGGASEQYF
>TRBV27
CASKGQPSGANVLTF
>TRBV20-1
CSAMPISQGINYGYTF
>TRBV6-1
CATPIRGELFF
>TRBV2
CASSEEGTSLNNEQFF
>TRBV4-1
CASSQDRGAGQPQHF
>TRBV20-1
CSASSRRLGYEQYF
>TRBV19
CASSIIWGYNQPQHF
>TRBV3-1
CASSQHPGLNTEAFF
>TRBV29-1
CSVPTAPGQLNTEAFF
>TRBV6-1
CASSVGGGEANYGYTF
>TRBV5-1
CASSPGQGFGANVLTF
>TRBV6-1
CASTDSISNQPQHF
>TRBV9
CASSVAMDSIYNEQFF
>TRBV14
CASSLRQGFYEQYF
>TRBV5-1
CASSLVWGDRSYNEQFF